Shown below are 10 T cell receptor beta chains from a single sample sequenced in a study of T cells after yellow fever vaccination. Each CDR3 protein gets one entry after TCRdb re-called the 5' RACE reads with MiXCR. In the table there are roughly 340,000 distinct CDR3 sequences, approximately 4% of which are singletons. The input for sequencing was PBMCs, taken 5 days after the yellow fever booster vaccination. Source of these receptors: a man younger than 35 who received the YFV17D yellow fever vaccine.

The chain couples TRBV20-1 to TRBJ1-2, with 7 nucleotides matching TRBD1. The CDR3 totals 15 residues. The trim removed 0 bases at V and 4 bases at J, leaving 8 bases unmatched. Germline V lookup: CDR1 DFQATT, CDR2 SNEGSKA (reference sequence). The CDR3 protein is CSARDGGQGVYGYTF. CDR3 nucleotides: TGCAGTGCTAGAGATGGGGGGCAGGGGGTCTATGGCTACACCTTC.

The CDR3 sequence is CASSLEGQLPDTQYF. CDR3 sequence (DNA): TGCGCCAGCAGCTTGGAGGGTCAGTTACCAGATACGCAGTATTTT. The J gene is TRBJ2-3, the V gene TRBV5-1; D remains unclear. This CDR3 contains 15 residues. V lost 0 bases, J lost 4 bases, and 12 bases lay in between. Per the germline V gene, CDR1 is SGHRS and CDR2 is YFSETQ.

This clonotype was detected a few times. The rearrangement joins TRBV9 to TRBJ2-3, with TRBD2 matching over 12 bases. Germline lookup yields CDR1 SGDLS and CDR2 YYNGEE. With 1 base clipped from V and 6 bases from J, the junction kept 6 bases outside the gene matches. The CDR3 runs 16 residues. The CDR3 DNA follows: TGTGCCAGCAGCGTATCTAGCGGGGGGGTGTGGGATACGCAGTATTTT. Translation: CASSVSSGGVWDTQYF.

This clonotype was seen repeatedly, ten times or more. V and J are TRBV7-3 and TRBJ1-2; D gene unclear. CDR3 length: 15 amino acids. Trimming shortened V by 7 bases and J by 0 bases, and 15 bases separated the two germline ends. Germline CDR1 and CDR2: SGHTA and FQGTGA. This CDR3 is CASKDQAFSNYGYTF. CDR3 nucleotides: TGTGCCAGCAAGGACCAGGCATTCTCTAACTATGGCTACACCTTC.

The sample holds many counts of this clonotype. The J gene is TRBJ1-4, the V gene TRBV5-1; unclear D gene. There are 14 residues in the CDR3. The V end lost 1 base, the J end lost 5 bases, and 9 bases lay between the germline ends. Germline CDR1 is SGHRS and CDR2 is YFSETQ. In DNA, the CDR3 is TGCGCCAGCAGCTTGTCTGGGATGAATGAAAAACTGTTTTTT. This codes for CASSLSGMNEKLFF. Drawing the rest from reference TRBV5-1 and TRBJ1-4, the complete variable domain is KAGVTQTPRYLIKTRGQQVTLSCSPISGHRSVSWYQQTPGQGLQFLFEYFSETQRNKGNFPGRFSGRQFSNSRSEMNVSTLELGDSALYLCASSLSGMNEKLFFGSGTQLSVL.

This clonotype has at least ten counts. The rearrangement joins TRBV2 to TRBJ2-2; TRBD2 matches 13 bases. The V gene's germline CDR1 is SNHLY and CDR2 FYNNEI. Unmatched junction bases numbered 7, after V lost 8 bases and J lost 4 bases. This CDR3 is built from 16 residues. The DNA for the CDR3 is TGTGCCAGCGTGACTAGCGGGGGGCCGGGCACCGGGGAGCTGTTTTTT. It yields the protein CASVTSGGPGTGELFF.

This chain connects TRBV30 to TRBJ2-7, with TRBD1 matching over 9 bases. V shed 5 bases and J 5 bases; nucleotides not matched to a gene: 1. The CDR3 is 11 amino acids. Germline values: CDR1 GTSNPN, CDR2 SVGIG (reference sequence). CDR3 in DNA: TGTGCCTGGGGACAGGGGAACGAGCAGTACTTC. It translates to CAWGQGNEQYF.

V and J are TRBV20-1 and TRBJ2-3, with 7 positions matching TRBD1. CDR1 and CDR2 (germline): DFQATT, SNEGSKA (reference sequence). V was pared by 0 bases and J by 6 bases, with 3 bases of the junction left unmatched. This CDR3 has 13 residues. CDR3 region: CSARESRGDTQYF. In DNA form, the CDR3 reads TGCAGTGCTAGAGAATCCAGGGGGGATACGCAGTATTTT.

This clonotype came up a few times. The chain couples TRBV12-3 or TRBV12-4 to TRBJ2-5; D is undetermined. The CDR3 has 14 amino acids. Trimming stripped 2 bases from V and 1 base from J, with 8 bases between. The CDR3 loop reads CASSLQPLQETQYF. DNA of the CDR3: TGTGCCAGCAGTTTACAGCCCCTCCAAGAGACCCAGTACTTC.

This clonotype was picked up a small number of times. The chain recombines TRBV4-1 with TRBJ2-6, with D possibly being TRBD2 (5 bases). CDR1 is MGHRA and CDR2 is YSYEKL in the germline V gene. V was shortened by 0 bases and J by 2 bases, with 11 bases between the two germline ends. The CDR3 runs 17 residues. CDR3 coding DNA: TGCGCCAGCAGCCAAGAACAATGGAGGACTGGGGCCAACGTCCTGACTTTC. This gives the protein CASSQEQWRTGANVLTF.